This T cell receptor (beta chain) was captured in a study of cytomegalovirus exposure and HLA in healthy donors. Study as a whole: Earlier results showed roughly 120 million unique TCR beta sequences derived from about 179 million T cells. General study results and limits: The study reported that TCR beta sequences accurately predicted HLA-A and HLA-B alleles in most subjects. It was in a later analysis that TCR association rates were seen to vary by HLA locus, highest for DRB1 and lowest for HLA-C.

Worth noting for this clone: Its antigen is unidentified.

CDR3 length: 18 residues. Germline V CDR1 and CDR2: LNHDA, SQIVND (reference sequence). V lost 8 bases and J lost 1; bases outside the gene matches: 14. Those who donated were healthy bone marrow donors. Primers included in the PCR were 60 Vbeta and 13 Jbeta primers. Repertoires were generated with immunoSEQ multiplex PCR, while TCRdb's copy carries only in-frame clones and drops some. The top ten clones hold 1.3% to 1.5% of a sample with about 130,000 clones, approximately 80% of them seen once. The source is a woman in her thirties or forties in good health and CMV-seronegative. The chain has TRBV19 and TRBJ1-1, with 12 nucleotides matching TRBD1. The sample taken for sequencing was PBMCs. Here the CDR3 DNA reads TGTGCCAGTCGGGGGTTTTACGGGACAGGGGGCCCGAACACTGAAGCTTTCTTT. Encoded protein: CASRGFYGTGGPNTEAFF.